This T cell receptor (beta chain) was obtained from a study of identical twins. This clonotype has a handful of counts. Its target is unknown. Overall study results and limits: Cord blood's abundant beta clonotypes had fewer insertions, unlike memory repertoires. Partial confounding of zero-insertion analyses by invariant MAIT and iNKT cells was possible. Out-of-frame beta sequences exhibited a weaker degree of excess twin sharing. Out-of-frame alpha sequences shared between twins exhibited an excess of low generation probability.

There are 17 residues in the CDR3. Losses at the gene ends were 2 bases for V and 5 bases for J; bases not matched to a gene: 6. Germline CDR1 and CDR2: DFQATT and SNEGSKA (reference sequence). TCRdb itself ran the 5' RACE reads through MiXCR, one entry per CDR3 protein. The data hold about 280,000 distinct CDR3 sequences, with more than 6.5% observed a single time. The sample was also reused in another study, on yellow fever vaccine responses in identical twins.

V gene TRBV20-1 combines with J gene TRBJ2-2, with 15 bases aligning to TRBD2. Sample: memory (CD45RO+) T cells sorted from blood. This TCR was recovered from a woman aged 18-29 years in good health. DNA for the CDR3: TGCAGTGCTAGAAGGACTAGCGGGGGGGCCCGGACCGGGGAGCTGTTTTTT. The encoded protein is CSARRTSGGARTGELFF.